The clone carrying this TCR beta chain was detected a few times. Its cognate antigen is unknown. The CDR3 sequence is 15 residues long. Germline lookup yields CDR1 SGDLS and CDR2 YYNGEE. With 0 bases removed from V and 6 bases from J, the gap between germline ends came to 13 bases. The sample is drawn from a study of response to subunit inactivated influenza vaccine. General observations from the study: A suggestion made by the authors is that each seasonal influenza vaccination recruits few new T cells.

TCRdb re-analysed the RT-PCR reads in MiXCR, keeping a single row per CDR3 protein. The repertoire has 500,000 to 600,000 distinct CDR3 sequences, approximately 16% of them found once; the top ten carry less than 4%. This clonotype was sampled from a man between 45 and 75 years old who received an inactivated influenza vaccine. V is TRBV9 and J is TRBJ2-1, with D perhaps assigned TRBD1 or TRBD2 (7 bases each). Sequences were derived from CD4+ T cells sorted from PBMCs, sampled less than 25 months after vaccination. In DNA, the CDR3 is TGTGCCAGCAGCGTAGGGGGCAGGGGGGGCAATGAGCAGTTCTTC. This sequence encodes CASSVGGRGGNEQFF.